A selection of T cell receptor beta chains follows, all from one sample in a study of neurological immune-mediated disorders. A single record per CDR3 protein comes from TCRdb applying MiXCR to the 5' RACE reads. The repertoire consists of roughly 80,000 distinct CDR3 sequences, with 15% to 20% occurring once and the leading ten covering 15%. The specimen was PBMCs. Receptors were obtained from a woman in her 40s in good health. Each CDR3 is given with its conserved first and last residue. Fields, in order: J gene, V gene, clone size, D gene, CDR3 protein, CDR3 DNA. The D gene is left open where the match is weak. Expanded clones get a size class; other rows say once, few or many, or leave the size out.

TRBJ2-2,TRBV20-1,many,TRBD2,CSAKSGGANTGELFF,TGCAGTGCTAAGAGCGGGGGAGCGAACACCGGGGAGCTGTTTTTT
TRBJ2-3,TRBV3-1,-,-,CASSQESTDTQYF,TGTGCCAGCAGCCAAGAGAGCACAGATACGCAGTATTTT
TRBJ2-5,TRBV20-1,-,-,CSARGGGGETQYF,TGCAGTGCGCGGGGCGGCGGGGGCGAGACCCAGTACTTC
TRBJ2-1,TRBV5-1,many,TRBD2,CASSLDRTSGGADNEQFF,TGCGCCAGCAGCTTGGATCGGACTAGCGGGGGGGCCGACAATGAGCAGTTCTTC
TRBJ1-2,TRBV28,many,TRBD1,CASRRQGANYGYTF,TGTGCCAGCAGAAGACAGGGCGCTAACTATGGCTACACCTTC
TRBJ1-4,TRBV5-1,many,TRBD1,CASSYGQGRDEKLFF,TGCGCCAGCAGCTACGGACAGGGTCGGGATGAAAAACTGTTTTTT
TRBJ2-5,TRBV20-1,many,-,CSARTRGGTETQYF,TGCAGTGCTAGGACCAGGGGGGGCACGGAGACCCAGTACTTC
TRBJ2-3,TRBV18,-,TRBD1,CANSRDSETDTQYF,TGTGCCAACTCACGGGACAGCGAAACAGATACGCAGTATTTT
TRBJ1-1,TRBV7-2,once,-,CASSLQGVENTEAFF,TGTGCCAGTAGCCTACAGGGAGTGGAGAACACTGAAGCTTTCTTT
TRBJ2-5,TRBV20-1,many,-,CSAPIETQYF,TGCAGTGCTCCAATAGAGACCCAGTACTTC
TRBJ1-4,TRBV14,many,TRBD1,CASSQAYRDRNEKLFF,TGTGCCAGCAGCCAGGCTTACCGGGACAGAAATGAAAAACTGTTTTTT
TRBJ2-3,TRBV5-1,many,TRBD2,CASSPSGGAEDTQYF,TGCGCCAGCAGTCCCAGCGGGGGGGCGGAAGATACGCAGTATTTT
TRBJ1-5,TRBV15,many,TRBD1,CATSRDRSGGSPQHF,TGTGCCACCAGCAGAGATAGGTCAGGGGGCTCGCCCCAGCATTTT
TRBJ2-3,TRBV4-1,many,TRBD2,CASRPQGGRREDSGPYGEDTQYF,TGCGCCAGCAGGCCCCAGGGAGGCAGGAGGGAGGATAGCGGGCCTTATGGTGAAGATACGCAGTATTTT
TRBJ2-3,TRBV6-4,-,TRBD1,CASSESQGGTDTQYF,TGTGCCAGCAGTGAATCGCAGGGGGGCACAGATACGCAGTATTTT
TRBJ2-5,TRBV6-5,-,-,CVSSREETQYF,TGTGTCAGCAGTAGGGAAGAGACCCAGTACTTC
TRBJ2-3,TRBV20-1,many,TRBD2,CSAVNSGTSGGGTDTQYF,TGCAGTGCTGTCAATTCCGGGACTAGCGGGGGAGGCACAGATACGCAGTATTTT
TRBJ1-6,TRBV5-4,-,-,CASSLAGTYSPLHF,TGTGCCAGCAGCTTGGCAGGGACTTATTCACCCCTCCACTTT
TRBJ1-6,TRBV12-3/TRBV12-4,many,-,CASSFAESPLHF,TGTGCCAGCAGTTTTGCGGAGTCACCCCTCCACTTT
TRBJ2-7,TRBV14,-,-,CASSRPGRYEQYF,TGTGCCAGCAGCCGTCCGGGGCGATACGAGCAGTACTTC
TRBJ2-3,TRBV7-2,many,TRBD2,CASSPDSGGSTDTQYF,TGTGCCAGCAGCCCAGATAGCGGGGGAAGCACAGATACGCAGTATTTT
TRBJ1-5,TRBV20-1,many,-,CSASHPSWGGGASNQPQHF,TGCAGTGCTAGTCACCCGAGCTGGGGGGGGGGCGCGAGCAATCAGCCCCAGCATTTT
TRBJ1-3,TRBV7-9,many,-,CASSSGLENTIYF,TGTGCCAGCAGCTCCGGACTGGAGAACACCATATATTTT
TRBJ2-1,TRBV20-1,medium-sized,-,CSAAQGFGNEQFF,TGCAGTGCTGCTCAGGGATTCGGCAATGAGCAGTTCTTC
TRBJ2-1,TRBV20-1,many,TRBD2,CSAPLAGAYNEQFF,TGCAGTGCTCCTTTAGCGGGGGCCTACAATGAGCAGTTCTTC